These 32 T cell receptor beta chains came from one sample sequenced in a study of graft-versus-host responses after intestinal transplantation. Intraepithelial and lamina propria lymphocytes were isolated from graft specimens. The repertoire was sequenced with immunoSEQ multiplex PCR; TCRdb's copy has only in-frame clones and lacks some. This sample yields 1,500 to 2,500 clones, of which approximately 87% are seen a single time; approximately 18% belongs to the top ten. The sample consisted of ileum tissue, taken 68 days after transplant. The receptors were sampled from a human patient who received an intestinal transplant, so some T cells may come from the graft donor.

The chain links TRBV7-9 to TRBJ2-7; 7 bases match TRBD1. The CDR3 sequence is 16 residues long. V lost 6 bases to trimming and J lost 0 bases; unmatched junction nucleotides: 11. CDR1 is SEHNR and CDR2 is FQNEAQ in the germline V gene (reference sequence). CDR3 sequence reads: CASSSAWTGISYEQYF. The CDR3 DNA follows: TGTGCCAGCAGTTCGGCTTGGACAGGTATCTCCTACGAGCAGTACTTC.

This clone was seen only once. The chain couples TRBV28 to TRBJ1-5; D call uncertain. Germline values: CDR1 MDHEN, CDR2 SYDVKM. With 3 bases removed from V and 8 bases from J, the gap between germline ends came to 14 bases. This CDR3 has 14 amino acids. The CDR3 DNA is TGTGCCAGCAGTTTGCTACAGATGAATAAGCCCCAGCATTTT. It codes for CASSLLQMNKPQHF.

The V call is TRBV9, the J call TRBJ2-5, with 8 nucleotides matching TRBD2. Trimming at V came to 4 bases and at J to 2 bases, leaving 7 bases not matched to a gene. This CDR3 spans 15 amino acids. Germline CDR1 and CDR2: SGDLS and YYNGEE. The CDR3 nucleotides read TGTGCCAGCAGCCCCTGGGGCGGGAGGCAAGAGACCCAGTACTTC. It yields the protein CASSPWGGRQETQYF.

The chain has TRBV6-6 and TRBJ2-3; 9 bases match TRBD1. With V trimmed by 6 bases and J by 2 bases, 6 bases remained unmatched. Germline-derived CDR1 and CDR2 are MNHNY and SVGAGI (reference sequence). The CDR3 has 15 amino acids. The CDR3 spells CASRRTGVTTDTQYF. CDR3 nucleotide sequence: TGTGCCAGCAGGCGGACAGGGGTCACCACAGATACGCAGTATTTT.

The rearrangement links TRBV7-9 to TRBJ1-5; no firm D call. With 5 bases removed from V and 5 bases from J, the gap between germline ends came to 10 bases. The germline V gene has CDR1 SEHNR and CDR2 FQNEAQ (reference sequence). The CDR3 is made up of 13 amino acids. CDR3 bases: TGTGCCAGCAGCCCGATTGGTTATCAGCCCCAGCATTTT. Amino acid sequence: CASSPIGYQPQHF.

This clone was picked up a small number of times. The rearrangement joins TRBV11-2 to TRBJ1-4; 8 nucleotides match TRBD1. Trimming cost V 3 bases and J 7 bases; bases outside gene matches: 10. Per the germline V gene, CDR1 is SGHAT and CDR2 is FQNNGV. This CDR3 is 16 amino acids long. CDR3: CASSLGNRGFPEKLFF. CDR3 in DNA: TGTGCCAGCAGCTTGGGGAACAGGGGGTTCCCTGAAAAACTGTTTTTT.

The chain employs TRBV18 and TRBJ1-1; perhaps TRBD1 as D (5 bases). Trimming pared 3 bases from V and 6 bases from J, leaving 20 bases between. This CDR3 spans 16 amino acids. Germline CDR1 and CDR2: KGHSH and LQKENI. DNA of the CDR3: TGTGCCAGCTCACCCCCAGGGCGGAGGACATTCGCTGAAGCTTTCTTT. Amino acid sequence: CASSPPGRRTFAEAFF. Based on the CDR3 plus reference TRBV18 and TRBJ1-1, the full variable domain is NAGVMQNPRHLVRRRGQEARLRCSPMKGHSHVYWYRQLPEEGLKFMVYLQKENIIDESGMPKERFSAEFPKEGPSILRIQQVVRGDSAAYFCASSPPGRRTFAEAFFGQGTRLTVV.

This clone was seen only once. The chain joins TRBV23-1 to TRBJ1-5; D perhaps matches TRBD1 (6 bases). TRBV23-1 is given ORF status, its function remaining uncertain. The CDR3 is 16 residues long. V dropped 8 bases and J dropped 4 bases, with 21 bases sitting between them. CDR3 coding DNA: TGCGCCAGCCTAATAGGGAGGGGGGTTGAGAATCAGCCCCAGCATTTT. Translating it yields CASLIGRGVENQPQHF.

The rearrangement joins TRBV27 to TRBJ1-5; D not resolved. Germline V gene lookup returns CDR1 MNHEY and CDR2 SMNVEV (reference sequence). V gave up 4 bases and J gave up 0 bases, with 7 bases separating them. CDR3 size: 14 residues. The CDR3 coding sequence is TGTGCCAGCAGTTATAACCTTAGCAATCAGCCCCAGCATTTT. This translates into CASSYNLSNQPQHF.

The gene calls are TRBV5-1 and TRBJ2-7; no clear D. This CDR3 spans 12 amino acids. Germline CDR1 and CDR2: SGHRS and YFSETQ. Trimming stripped 0 bases from V and 9 bases from J, with 10 bases between. The CDR3 nucleotides are TGCGCCAGCAGCTTGGCCCTGGATGTGCAGTACTTC. Translating it yields CASSLALDVQYF.

This chain connects TRBV5-1 to TRBJ2-1; the match to TRBD2 covers 11 bases. After removal of 1 base from V and 5 bases from J, the junction contained 2 bases not matched to a gene. Per germline, CDR1 SGHRS and CDR2 YFSETQ. The CDR3 extends over 15 amino acids. CDR3 residues: CASSLKLAGDNEQFF. The CDR3 bases are TGCGCCAGCAGCTTGAAACTAGCGGGAGACAATGAGCAGTTCTTC.

The V call is TRBV5-4, the J call TRBJ2-1, with no clear D. CDR1 is SGHNT, CDR2 YYREEE, per germline (reference sequence). The CDR3 length is 15 residues. The germline V and J ends were trimmed by 4 bases and 0 bases, with 11 bases remaining between them. The CDR3 sequence: CASSPDWASYNEQFF. The CDR3 nucleotides read TGTGCCAGCAGCCCGGATTGGGCCTCCTACAATGAGCAGTTCTTC.

The rearrangement uses TRBV4-3 and TRBJ1-2; D is undetermined. Germline V gene sequence: CDR1 LGHNA, CDR2 YSLEER. The length of the CDR3 is 14 residues. V was cut by 0 bases and J by 5 bases, with 10 bases left in between. CDR3 sequence (DNA): TGCGCCAGCAGCCAAGATGCCGGGAGGTATGGCTACACCTTC. Translation gives CASSQDAGRYGYTF.

The J gene is TRBJ2-1, the V gene TRBV4-2, with 9 bases that match TRBD2. Germline V CDR1 and CDR2: LGHNA, YNFKEQ. The CDR3 spans 17 residues. V shed 0 bases and J 6 bases; nucleotides not matched to a gene: 9. The CDR3 here is CASSQDISGRRGNEQFF. The CDR3 DNA follows: TGTGCCAGCAGCCAAGATATTAGCGGGAGACGGGGCAATGAGCAGTTCTTC.

This chain joins TRBV14 and TRBJ2-5, with 9 positions matching TRBD2. From germline, CDR1 is SGHDN and CDR2 FVKESK. Trimming cost V 0 bases and J 4 bases; bases outside gene matches: 6. The CDR3 loop spans 16 amino acids. The DNA of the CDR3 is TGTGCCAGCAGCCAAGATGGACTAGCGTGGGGAGAGACCCAGTACTTC. Encoded protein: CASSQDGLAWGETQYF. The whole variable domain, remainder taken from reference TRBV14 and TRBJ2-5, is EAGVTQFPSHSVIEKGQTVTLRCDPISGHDNLYWYRRVMGKEIKFLLHFVKESKQDESGMPNNRFLAERTGGTYSTLKVQPAELEDSGVYFCASSQDGLAWGETQYFGPGTRLLVL.

This chain joins TRBV7-8 and TRBJ2-7; D gene ambiguous. Germline V lookup: CDR1 SGHVS, CDR2 FQNEAQ. This CDR3 region has 11 residues. Trimming took 5 bases from V and 9 from J, leaving 11 bases between them. The CDR3 spells CASSTSRAQYF. The CDR3 DNA reads as TGTGCCAGCAGCACTTCTAGGGCGCAGTACTTC.

The chain has TRBV28 and TRBJ2-7; 7 bases are a match to TRBD2. The trim removed 2 bases at V and 2 bases at J, leaving 6 bases unmatched. The germline CDR1 and CDR2 sequences are MDHEN and SYDVKM. The CDR3 covers 15 residues. CDR3 residues: CASSLPRGDAYEQYF. The CDR3 region has the DNA TGTGCCAGCAGTTTACCCCGGGGGGACGCCTACGAGCAGTACTTC.

The CDR3 nucleotides read TGTGCCAGCAGCCGGTCCCCCCGCTACGAGCAGTACTTC. This encodes CASSRSPRYEQYF. The gene calls are TRBV11-3 and TRBJ2-7; D unresolved. Germline-derived CDR1 and CDR2 are SGHNT and YENEEA. The CDR3 loop spans 13 amino acids. Trimming stripped 5 bases from V and 3 bases from J, with 11 bases between. Complete variable domain (other parts from reference TRBV11-3 and TRBJ2-7): EAGVVQSPRYKIIEKKQPVAFWCNPISGHNTLYWYLQNLGQGPELLIRYENEEAVDDSQLPKDRFSAERLKGVDSTLKIQPAELGDSAVYLCASSRSPRYEQYFGPGTRLTVT.

V gene TRBV6-8 combines with J gene TRBJ1-6, with 7 nucleotides matching TRBD1. The CDR3 consists of 15 residues. Per the germline V gene, CDR1 is MNHGY and CDR2 is SAAAGT. The junction had 6 bases not matched to a gene; V was cut back by 9 bases and J by 1 base. CDR3: CARSEQGSYNSPLHF. DNA for the CDR3: TGTGCCAGATCCGAACAGGGGTCCTATAATTCACCCCTCCACTTT.

The chain joins TRBV7-5 to TRBJ2-2; TRBD1 is the table's D call, not checked against the DNA. TRBV7-5 is marked as a pseudogene. The CDR3 consists of 17 residues. The CDR3 region is CASSLPTGGSNTGELFF. CDR3 DNA sequence: TGTGCCAGCAGCTTACCCACAGGGGGCTCGAACACCGGGGAGCTGTTTTTT.

There are a few counts of this clone. The chain links TRBV19 to TRBJ2-7; TRBD1 matches at 9 bases. The CDR3 is 12 amino acids. Per the germline V gene, CDR1 is LNHDA and CDR2 is SQIVND (reference sequence). The CDR3 coding sequence is TGTGCAACGGGACAGGGAGTTAGCGAGCAGTACTTC. Protein product: CATGQGVSEQYF. Combining the CDR3 with reference TRBV19 and TRBJ2-7 gives the whole variable domain DGGITQSPKYLFRKEGQNVTLSCEQNLNHDAMYWYRQDPGQGLRLIYYSQIVNDFQKGDIAEGYSVSREKKESFPLTVTSAQKNPTAFYLCATGQGVSEQYFGPGTRLTVT.

The chain recombines TRBV6-5 with TRBJ2-7; D perhaps matches TRBD1 (5 bases). The germline V and J ends were trimmed by 7 bases and 1 base, with 14 bases remaining between them. The CDR3 is 14 amino acids. Germline V gives CDR1 MNHEY, CDR2 SVGAGI. CDR3 region: CASIVDNLSYEQYF. DNA of the CDR3: TGTGCCAGCATTGTGGACAATTTATCCTACGAGCAGTACTTC.

Written as DNA, the CDR3 is TGTGCCAGCAGCTTAGTAAGGAATGAGCAGTTCTTC. It specifies CASSLVRNEQFF. J is TRBJ2-1 and V is TRBV7-9; D gene uncertain. With 1 base removed from V and 7 bases from J, the gap between germline ends came to 5 bases. CDR1 and CDR2 (germline): SEHNR, FQNEAQ (reference sequence). This CDR3 has 12 amino acids.

This chain links TRBV2 with TRBJ2-7; D is possibly TRBD1 or TRBD2 (5 bases each). Germline lookup yields CDR1 SNHLY and CDR2 FYNNEI. The length of the CDR3 is 12 residues. Deletions cut 7 bases from V and 4 bases from J, with 11 bases between. The CDR3 DNA is TGTGCCAGCAAGTCGGGACGGTACGAGCAGTACTTC. Translating gives CASKSGRYEQYF.

The CDR3 spells CASKRAEKLFF. The CDR3 coding sequence is TGTGCCAGCAAAAGGGCTGAAAAACTGTTTTTT. The rearrangement joins TRBV5-8 to TRBJ1-4; D is unclear. The V and J ends lost 6 bases and 7 bases respectively, with 7 bases between them. CDR1 and CDR2 from the germline V gene are SGHTS and YDEGEE. The CDR3 loop spans 11 amino acids.

This sequence joins TRBV2 and TRBJ2-7; D gene ambiguous. The V gene's germline CDR1 is SNHLY and CDR2 FYNNEI. V was clipped by 3 bases and J by 3 bases, with 9 bases between them. CDR3 length equals 13 residues. CDR3 nucleotides: TGTGCCAGCAGTGATCAGGAAGACTACGAGCAGTACTTC. It encodes CASSDQEDYEQYF.

Comments on this clone: A much larger clone sits a single nucleotide away, making a read error possible. Other DNA sequences of this sample code for an identical CDR3. The J gene is TRBJ2-7, the V gene TRBV6-6; 7 bases fit TRBD1. The V and J ends lost 0 bases and 2 bases, in that order; junction bases with no gene match: 1. The CDR3 sequence is 14 residues long. Germline V gene sequence: CDR1 MNHNY, CDR2 SVGAGI (reference sequence). The CDR3 is CASSYSGTAYEQYF. The CDR3 DNA sequence: TGTGCCAGCAGTTACTCGGGGACAGCCTACGAGCAGTACTTC.

V gene TRBV5-6 combines with J gene TRBJ2-5; TRBD2 matches at 9 bases. V lost 2 bases, J lost 5 bases, and 10 bases stayed unmatched. The CDR3 length is 16 residues. Per the germline V gene, CDR1 is SGHDT and CDR2 is YYEEEE. The CDR3 loop reads CASSFPSGVTWETQYF. The DNA for the CDR3 is TGTGCCAGCAGCTTTCCTAGCGGGGTGACGTGGGAGACCCAGTACTTC.

The chain has TRBV19 and TRBJ2-1; 8 bases align to TRBD2. V lost 6 bases to trimming and J lost 8 bases; unmatched junction nucleotides: 9. Germline-derived CDR1 and CDR2 are LNHDA and SQIVND (reference sequence). This CDR3 spans 14 amino acids. The CDR3 sequence is CASSPGTRGDEQFF. The DNA for the CDR3 is TGTGCCAGTAGCCCGGGGACTAGGGGGGATGAGCAGTTCTTC. The complete variable domain, with remaining parts taken from reference TRBV19 and TRBJ2-1, reads DGGITQSPKYLFRKEGQNVTLSCEQNLNHDAMYWYRQDPGQGLRLIYYSQIVNDFQKGDIAEGYSVSREKKESFPLTVTSAQKNPTAFYLCASSPGTRGDEQFFGPGTRLTVL.

The V and J genes are TRBV28 and TRBJ1-1; 7 bases align to TRBD1. Germline CDR1 MDHEN, CDR2 SYDVKM. V shed 2 bases, J shed 3 bases, and the junction held 3 bases outside the gene matches. This CDR3 spans 14 amino acids. CDR3 DNA sequence: TGTGCCAGCAGTTTAGCAGGGGGACACACTGAAGCTTTCTTT. Translated: CASSLAGGHTEAFF.

The V call is TRBV5-1, the J call TRBJ2-2; perhaps TRBD2 as D (5 bases). This CDR3 is 17 amino acids long. The V gene's germline CDR1 is SGHRS and CDR2 YFSETQ. V was pared by 6 bases and J by 2 bases, with 20 bases between. The CDR3 region has the DNA TGCGCCAGCAACCCGGGGTTCGGACTGCGCAACACCGGGGAGCTGTTTTTT. Translated, it gives CASNPGFGLRNTGELFF.

The rearrangement links TRBV18 to TRBJ2-1; maybe TRBD2 (6 bases). V was shortened by 4 bases and J by 4 bases, with 11 bases between the two germline ends. There are 14 residues in the CDR3. Per germline, CDR1 KGHSH and CDR2 LQKENI. The CDR3 DNA reads TGTGCCAGCTCACGCGGGACTCGGTACAATGAGCAGTTCTTC. This sequence encodes CASSRGTRYNEQFF.